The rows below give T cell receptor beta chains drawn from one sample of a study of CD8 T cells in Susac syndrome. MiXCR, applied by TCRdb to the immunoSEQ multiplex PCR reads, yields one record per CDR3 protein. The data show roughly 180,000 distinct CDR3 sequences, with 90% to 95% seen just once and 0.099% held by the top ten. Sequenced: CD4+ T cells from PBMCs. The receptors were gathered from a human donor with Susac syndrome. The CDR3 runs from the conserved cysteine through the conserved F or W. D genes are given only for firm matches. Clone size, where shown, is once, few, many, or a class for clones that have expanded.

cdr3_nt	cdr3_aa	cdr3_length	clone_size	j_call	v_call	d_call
TGTGCCAGCAGTTTCGGGGTGGGGCAGCCCCAGCATTTT	CASSFGVGQPQHF	13	few	TRBJ1-5	TRBV12-3/TRBV12-4	-
TGCGCCAGCAGCTTGGAAGGGCAGTGGCAGAAAAACATTCAGTACTTC	CASSLEGQWQKNIQYF	16	-	TRBJ2-4	TRBV5-1	-
TGCAGCGTCTCCCGGGGGGTTGACAATGAGCAGTTCTTC	CSVSRGVDNEQFF	13	once	TRBJ2-1	TRBV29-1	TRBD2
TGTGCCAGCAGCCCTATTCCAGCCGCCGGGGAGCTGTTTTTT	CASSPIPAAGELFF	14	-	TRBJ2-2	TRBV13	-
TGTGCCAGCAGCTTAGTACAGGATGAGACCCAGTACTTC	CASSLVQDETQYF	13	once	TRBJ2-5	TRBV7-8	-
TGCAGTGCTCCCGCTCTAGCGGGAATAAACATTCAGTACTTC	CSAPALAGINIQYF	14	-	TRBJ2-4	TRBV20-1	TRBD2
TGTGCCAGCAGCTTAGACAGGTGGAATCAGCCCCAGCATTTT	CASSLDRWNQPQHF	14	-	TRBJ1-5	TRBV7-2	-
TGCGCCAGCAGCCAGCCGGGACAGGGCATCACTGAAGCTTTCTTT	CASSQPGQGITEAFF	15	-	TRBJ1-1	TRBV4-1	TRBD1
TGTGCCAGCAGTTCAACTAGCGGGGGGGCCGGAAATGAGCAGTTCTTC	CASSSTSGGAGNEQFF	16	-	TRBJ2-1	TRBV7-2	TRBD2
TGCGCCAGCAGCTTGATGAGTAACTACGAGCAGTACTTC	CASSLMSNYEQYF	13	-	TRBJ2-7	TRBV5-1	-
TGTGCCAGCAGCCAAGTTGCGGGACCCACACTCTATGGCTACACCTTC	CASSQVAGPTLYGYTF	16	once	TRBJ1-2	TRBV3-1	-
TGTGCCAGCAGATCGGGATTATCTAACTATGGCTACACCTTC	CASRSGLSNYGYTF	14	-	TRBJ1-2	TRBV3-1	-
TGTGCCAGCTCACCACCCACAGTTTCTGGAAACACCATATATTTT	CASSPPTVSGNTIYF	15	-	TRBJ1-3	TRBV18	-
TGTGCCAGCAGCCCCGTCGGAGGGGTTGGGGGGGGCCATGAGACCCAGTACTTC	CASSPVGGVGGGHETQYF	18	-	TRBJ2-5	TRBV4-2	-
TGTGCCAGCAGCTTGTTCCCAGGGAGCGGGGAAGAGACCCAGTACTTC	CASSLFPGSGEETQYF	16	-	TRBJ2-5	TRBV5-4	TRBD2
TGTGCCAGCAGTTACTCTGATCAGCCCCAGCATTTT	CASSYSDQPQHF	12	few	TRBJ1-5	TRBV6-5	-
TGTGCCAGCAGTTTCTCCGGGACAGGGGTCCAAGAGACCCAGTACTTC	CASSFSGTGVQETQYF	16	-	TRBJ2-5	TRBV28	TRBD1
TGTGCTAGTGGTTTCCCAGGCGACTATGGCTACACCTTC	CASGFPGDYGYTF	13	-	TRBJ1-2	TRBV12-5	-
TGTGCCACCAGCCGGGCCGGGACAGGGGGCTACGAGCAGTACTTC	CATSRAGTGGYEQYF	15	-	TRBJ2-7	TRBV15	TRBD1
TGTGCCTGGAGTAGGGGACTAGCTGCAGATACGCAGTATTTT	CAWSRGLAADTQYF	14	-	TRBJ2-3	TRBV30	TRBD2
TGCGCCAGCAGCCTAGGGGGGGAAGCCCATGGAGCTTTCTTT	CASSLGGEAHGAFF	14	-	TRBJ1-1	TRBV5-1	-
TGCAGTGCTATTCGTCGGCGGGTTAGCACAGATACGCAGTATTTT	CSAIRRRVSTDTQYF	15	-	TRBJ2-3	TRBV20-1	-
TGCAGCGTTAGGGACGGTACCTACGAGCAGTACTTC	CSVRDGTYEQYF	12	few	TRBJ2-7	TRBV29-1	-
TGTGCCAGCTCGACCAAGGGGGCAAGCGGTAATCAGCCCCAGCATTTT	CASSTKGASGNQPQHF	16	-	TRBJ1-5	TRBV18	TRBD1
TGTGCCAGCAGCCAAGAGGGGACAGGACCCAACTATGGCTACACCTTC	CASSQEGTGPNYGYTF	16	-	TRBJ1-2	TRBV14	TRBD1
TGCAGCGTAGCTGACAGCTCTGGAAACACCATATATTTT	CSVADSSGNTIYF	13	-	TRBJ1-3	TRBV29-1	-
TGCGCCAGCAGCTACCTACTAGCGGGAGGGCCCTATGAGCAGTTCTTC	CASSYLLAGGPYEQFF	16	-	TRBJ2-1	TRBV5-1	TRBD2
TGTGCCTGGAGTGTGGGGGGCGCAGACACAGATACGCAGTATTTT	CAWSVGGADTDTQYF	15	-	TRBJ2-3	TRBV30	-
TGTGCCAGTAACGAACGGGGCAGGGGGATGAACACTGAAGCTTTCTTT	CASNERGRGMNTEAFF	16	-	TRBJ1-1	TRBV11-2	TRBD1
TGTGCCAGCAGCTTATCCTCAGATACGCAGTATTTT	CASSLSSDTQYF	12	few	TRBJ2-3	TRBV7-2	-
TGTGCCAGCAGCCGAGAAAACATTCAGTACTTC	CASSRENIQYF	11	-	TRBJ2-4	TRBV3-1	-
TGTGCCAGCAGTGAAGCTGGCAAAGAGACCCAGTACTTC	CASSEAGKETQYF	13	-	TRBJ2-5	TRBV2	-
TGTGCCAGCAGCTTAGTACAGGGTTTTGAAGCTTTCTTT	CASSLVQGFEAFF	13	-	TRBJ1-1	TRBV11-2	-
TGCGCCAGCAGCCAAGACCTCAGGTTCCGGAGCTACGAGCAGTACTTC	CASSQDLRFRSYEQYF	16	-	TRBJ2-7	TRBV4-3	-
TGCAGCGTGATGACTAGCGGGAGTGTGGGGACCTACGAGCAGTACTTC	CSVMTSGSVGTYEQYF	16	-	TRBJ2-7	TRBV29-1	TRBD2
TGCAGCGTCGACAGCTACCCTTATGATGAGCAGTTCTTC	CSVDSYPYDEQFF	13	-	TRBJ2-1	TRBV29-1	-
TGTGCCAGCAGTCCGTCCTTCATCTTGAATACGCAGCAGTACTTC	CASSPSFILNTQQYF	15	-	TRBJ2-7	TRBV6-5	-
TGTGCCACCAGTGAGCAGCCCCCATATGGTAGCTCCTTGAGCTCCTACAATGAGCAGTTCTTC	CATSEQPPYGSSLSSYNEQFF	21	-	TRBJ2-1	TRBV24-1	-
TGTGCCAGCAGCTCAGGTCTGGACAGGATTACCTTC	CASSSGLDRITF	12	-	TRBJ2-4	TRBV13	TRBD1
TGTGCCAGCAGCCAAGATCACCCCTGGGAAGACACTGAAGCTTTCTTT	CASSQDHPWEDTEAFF	16	-	TRBJ1-1	TRBV14	-
TGTGCCAGCAGCTCCCGTAGCGGAGTTCCCTACGAGCAGTACTTC	CASSSRSGVPYEQYF	15	-	TRBJ2-7	TRBV7-2	-
TGCGCCAGCAGAGTCAGTGGTAACTCTGGGGCCAACGTCCTGACTTTC	CASRVSGNSGANVLTF	16	-	TRBJ2-6	TRBV5-1	-
TGTGCCAGCAGCCGAGGGAATGGGGGGAAAATGGGAGAGACCCAGTACTTC	CASSRGNGGKMGETQYF	17	-	TRBJ2-5	TRBV7-3	-
TGTGCCAGCAGCCTAGACACCAACCCGCGTAGCAATCAGCCCCAGCATTTT	CASSLDTNPRSNQPQHF	17	-	TRBJ1-5	TRBV5-4	-
TGTGCCAGCAGTTCGACCTCTGGGGCCAACGTCCTGACTTTC	CASSSTSGANVLTF	14	-	TRBJ2-6	TRBV12-3/TRBV12-4	-
TGTGCCAGCAGGATAACCGGGACTCCTAACAATGAGCAGTTCTTC	CASRITGTPNNEQFF	15	-	TRBJ2-1	TRBV6-5	-
TGTGCCAGCAGCGCGCAGCCTCCCGGGACAGGGCGACTCGAGCAGTACTTC	CASSAQPPGTGRLEQYF	17	-	TRBJ2-7	TRBV7-2	TRBD1
TGTGCCAGCAGCCCACAGGGACAGGCGAGGCATGAGCAGTTCTTC	CASSPQGQARHEQFF	15	once	TRBJ2-1	TRBV7-9	TRBD1